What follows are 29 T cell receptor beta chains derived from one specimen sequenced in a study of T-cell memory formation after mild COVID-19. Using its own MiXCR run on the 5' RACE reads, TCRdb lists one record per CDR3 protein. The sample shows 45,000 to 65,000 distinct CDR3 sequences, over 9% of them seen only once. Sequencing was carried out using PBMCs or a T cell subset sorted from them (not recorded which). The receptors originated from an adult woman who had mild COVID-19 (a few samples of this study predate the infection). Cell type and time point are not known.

Written as DNA, the CDR3 is TGTGCCAGCAGCCGGACTAGCGGGAACTACGAGCAGTACTTC. Its protein is CASSRTSGNYEQYF. This chain joins TRBV5-4 and TRBJ2-7; 12 nucleotides match TRBD2. CDR3 size: 14 residues. V shed 4 bases and J 3 bases; nucleotides not matched to a gene: 2. Per the germline V gene, CDR1 is SGHNT and CDR2 is YYREEE (reference sequence).

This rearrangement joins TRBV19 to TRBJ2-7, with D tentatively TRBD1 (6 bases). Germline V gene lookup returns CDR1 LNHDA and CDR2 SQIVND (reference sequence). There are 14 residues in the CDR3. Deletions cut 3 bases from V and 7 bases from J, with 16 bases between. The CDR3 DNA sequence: TGTGCCAGTAGTATGCAGGCAGGGGTGGTAGAGCAGTACTTC. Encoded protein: CASSMQAGVVEQYF.

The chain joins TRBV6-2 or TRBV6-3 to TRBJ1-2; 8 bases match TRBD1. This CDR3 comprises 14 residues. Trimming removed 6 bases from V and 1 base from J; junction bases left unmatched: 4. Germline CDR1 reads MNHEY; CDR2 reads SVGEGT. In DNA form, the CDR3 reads TGTGCCAGCAGACAGGGGGTCGGTAACTATGGCTACACCTTC. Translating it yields CASRQGVGNYGYTF.

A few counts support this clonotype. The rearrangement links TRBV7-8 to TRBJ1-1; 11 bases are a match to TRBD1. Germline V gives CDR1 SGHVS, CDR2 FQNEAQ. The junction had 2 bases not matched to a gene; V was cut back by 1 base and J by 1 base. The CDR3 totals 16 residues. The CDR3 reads CASSLGTGGWNTEAFF. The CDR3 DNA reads TGTGCCAGCAGCTTAGGGACAGGGGGCTGGAACACTGAAGCTTTCTTT.

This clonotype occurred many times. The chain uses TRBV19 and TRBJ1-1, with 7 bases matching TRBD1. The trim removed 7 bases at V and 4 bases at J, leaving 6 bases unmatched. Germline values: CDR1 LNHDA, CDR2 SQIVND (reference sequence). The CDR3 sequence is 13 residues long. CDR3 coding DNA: TGTGCCAGTACCAGGGGGGGTCTCACTGAAGCTTTCTTT. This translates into CASTRGGLTEAFF.

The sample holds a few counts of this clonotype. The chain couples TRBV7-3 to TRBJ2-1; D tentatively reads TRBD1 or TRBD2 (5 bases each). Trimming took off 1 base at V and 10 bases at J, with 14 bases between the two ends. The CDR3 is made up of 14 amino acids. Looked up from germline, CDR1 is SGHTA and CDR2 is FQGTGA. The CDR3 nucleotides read TGTGCCAGCAGCTTAAGGGACGGGCATGGCGAGCAGTTCTTC. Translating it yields CASSLRDGHGEQFF.

CDR3 sequence: CSAIISSSNQPQHF. CDR3 nucleotides: TGCAGTGCTATAATTAGTAGTAGCAATCAGCCCCAGCATTTT. The V gene is TRBV20-1, the J gene TRBJ1-5; D remains unclear. Trimming took 4 bases from V and 0 from J, leaving 10 bases between them. The CDR3 loop spans 14 amino acids. Germline V gene sequence: CDR1 DFQATT, CDR2 SNEGSKA (reference sequence).

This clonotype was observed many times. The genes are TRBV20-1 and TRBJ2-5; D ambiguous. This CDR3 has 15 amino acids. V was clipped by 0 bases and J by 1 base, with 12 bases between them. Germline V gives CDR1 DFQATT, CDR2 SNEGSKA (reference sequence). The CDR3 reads CSARDLGLVQETQYF. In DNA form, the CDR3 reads TGCAGTGCTAGAGATCTCGGGCTGGTCCAAGAGACCCAGTACTTC.

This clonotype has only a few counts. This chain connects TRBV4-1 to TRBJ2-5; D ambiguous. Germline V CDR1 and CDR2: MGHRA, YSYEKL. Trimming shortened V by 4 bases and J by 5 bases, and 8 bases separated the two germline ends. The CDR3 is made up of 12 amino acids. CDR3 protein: CASSPTGETQYF. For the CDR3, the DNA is TGCGCCAGCAGCCCGACGGGCGAGACCCAGTACTTC.

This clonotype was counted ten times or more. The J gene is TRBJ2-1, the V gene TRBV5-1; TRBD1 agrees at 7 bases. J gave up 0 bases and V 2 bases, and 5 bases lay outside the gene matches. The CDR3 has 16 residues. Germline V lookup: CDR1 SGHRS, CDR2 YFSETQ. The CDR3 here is CASSLQQGVSYNEQFF. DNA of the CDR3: TGCGCCAGCAGCTTACAGCAGGGGGTCTCCTACAATGAGCAGTTCTTC.

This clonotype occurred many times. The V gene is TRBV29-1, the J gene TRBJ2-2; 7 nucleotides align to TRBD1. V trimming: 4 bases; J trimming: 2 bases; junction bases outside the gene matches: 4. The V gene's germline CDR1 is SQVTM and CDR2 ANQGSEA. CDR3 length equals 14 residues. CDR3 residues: CSVVRGQNTGELFF. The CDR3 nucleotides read TGCAGCGTTGTGAGGGGGCAAAACACCGGGGAGCTGTTTTTT.

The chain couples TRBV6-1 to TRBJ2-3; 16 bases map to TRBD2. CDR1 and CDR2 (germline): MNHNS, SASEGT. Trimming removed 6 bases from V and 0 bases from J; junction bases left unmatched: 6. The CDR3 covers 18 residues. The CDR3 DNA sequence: TGTGCCAGCAGCGGGACTAGCGGGGGGGCCGTAAGCACAGATACGCAGTATTTT. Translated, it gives CASSGTSGGAVSTDTQYF.

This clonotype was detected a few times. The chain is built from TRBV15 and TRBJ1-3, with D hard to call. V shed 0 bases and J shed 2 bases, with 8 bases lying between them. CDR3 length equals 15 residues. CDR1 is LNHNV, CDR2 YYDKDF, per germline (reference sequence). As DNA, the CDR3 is TGTGCCACCAGCAGAGAGGGCAGAGCTGGAAACACCATATATTTT. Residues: CATSREGRAGNTIYF.

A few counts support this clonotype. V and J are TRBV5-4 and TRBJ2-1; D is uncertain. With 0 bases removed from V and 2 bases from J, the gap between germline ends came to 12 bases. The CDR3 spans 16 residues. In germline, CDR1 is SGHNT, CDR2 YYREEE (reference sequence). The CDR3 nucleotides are TGTGCCAGCAGCTTGGATACGGGTCCTACCTACAATGAGCAGTTCTTC. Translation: CASSLDTGPTYNEQFF.

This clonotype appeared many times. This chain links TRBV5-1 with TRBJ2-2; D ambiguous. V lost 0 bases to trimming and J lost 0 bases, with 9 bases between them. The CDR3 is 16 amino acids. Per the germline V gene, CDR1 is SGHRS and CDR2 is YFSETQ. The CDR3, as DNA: TGCGCCAGCAGCTTGGCCATTGGCGCGAACACCGGGGAGCTGTTTTTT. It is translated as CASSLAIGANTGELFF.

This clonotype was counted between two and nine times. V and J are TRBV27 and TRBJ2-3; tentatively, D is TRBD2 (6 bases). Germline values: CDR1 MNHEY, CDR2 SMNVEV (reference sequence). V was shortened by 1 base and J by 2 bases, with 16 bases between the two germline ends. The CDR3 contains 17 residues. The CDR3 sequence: CASSLWRGAWNTDTQYF. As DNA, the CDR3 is TGTGCCAGCAGTTTATGGAGGGGCGCGTGGAACACAGATACGCAGTATTTT.

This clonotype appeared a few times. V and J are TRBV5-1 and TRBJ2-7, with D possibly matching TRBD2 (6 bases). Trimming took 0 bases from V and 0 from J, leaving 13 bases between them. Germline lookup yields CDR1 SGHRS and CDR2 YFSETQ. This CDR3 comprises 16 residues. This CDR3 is CASSLDGVAVSYEQYF. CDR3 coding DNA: TGCGCCAGCAGCTTGGACGGAGTAGCGGTCTCCTACGAGCAGTACTTC.

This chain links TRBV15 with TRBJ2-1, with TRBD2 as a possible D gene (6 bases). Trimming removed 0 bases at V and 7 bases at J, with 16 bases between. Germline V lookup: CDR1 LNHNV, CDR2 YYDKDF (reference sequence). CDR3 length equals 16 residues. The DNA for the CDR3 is TGTGCCACCAGCAGAGAGATCGGTGTGGGGGGTAATGAGCAGTTCTTC. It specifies CATSREIGVGGNEQFF.

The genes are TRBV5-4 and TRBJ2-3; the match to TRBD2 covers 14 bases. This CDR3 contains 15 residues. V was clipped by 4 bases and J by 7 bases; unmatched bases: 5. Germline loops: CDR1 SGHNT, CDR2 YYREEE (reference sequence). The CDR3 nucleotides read TGTGCCAGCAGCCCCCGGACTAGCGGGAGGAATACGCAGTATTTT. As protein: CASSPRTSGRNTQYF.

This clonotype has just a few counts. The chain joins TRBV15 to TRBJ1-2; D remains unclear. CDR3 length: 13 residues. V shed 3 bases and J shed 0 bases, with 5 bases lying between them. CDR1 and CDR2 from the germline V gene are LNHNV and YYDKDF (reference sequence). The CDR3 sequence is CATSSRANYGYTF. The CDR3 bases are TGTGCCACCAGCAGCCGCGCTAACTATGGCTACACCTTC.

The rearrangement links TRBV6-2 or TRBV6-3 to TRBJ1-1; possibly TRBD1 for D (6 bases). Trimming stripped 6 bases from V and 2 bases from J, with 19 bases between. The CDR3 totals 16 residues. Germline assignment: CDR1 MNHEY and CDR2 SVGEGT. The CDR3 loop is CASSLPRTVGNTEAFF. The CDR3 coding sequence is TGTGCCAGCAGCTTACCTCGGACAGTAGGCAACACTGAAGCTTTCTTT.

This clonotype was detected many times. CDR3 bases: TGCGCCAGCAGCCAAGAAAAGGGCAGAACCTACAATGAGCAGTTCTTC. Translated: CASSQEKGRTYNEQFF. The chain joins TRBV4-1 to TRBJ2-1; D uncertain. This CDR3 is built from 16 residues. Germline V lookup: CDR1 MGHRA, CDR2 YSYEKL. V lost 0 bases and J lost 2, with 11 bases in between.

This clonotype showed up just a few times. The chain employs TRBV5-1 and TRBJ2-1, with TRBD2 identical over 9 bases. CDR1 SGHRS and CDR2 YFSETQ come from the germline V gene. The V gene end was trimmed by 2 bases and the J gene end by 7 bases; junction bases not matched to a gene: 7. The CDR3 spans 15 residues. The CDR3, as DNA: TGCGCCAGCAGCTTCGGCGGGGGGGCTAAGAATGAGCAGTTCTTC. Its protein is CASSFGGGAKNEQFF.

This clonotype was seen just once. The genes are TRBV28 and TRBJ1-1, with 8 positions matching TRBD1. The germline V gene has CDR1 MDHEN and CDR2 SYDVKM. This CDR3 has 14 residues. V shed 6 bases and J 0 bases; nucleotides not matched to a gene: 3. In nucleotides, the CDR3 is TGTGCCAGCAGCCCAGGGGGCCTGAACACTGAAGCTTTCTTT. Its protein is CASSPGGLNTEAFF.

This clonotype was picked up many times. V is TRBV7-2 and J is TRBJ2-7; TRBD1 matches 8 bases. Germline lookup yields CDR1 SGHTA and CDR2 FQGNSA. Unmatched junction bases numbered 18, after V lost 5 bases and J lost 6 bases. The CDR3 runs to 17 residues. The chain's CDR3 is CASSASPRTGSFREQYF. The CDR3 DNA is TGTGCCAGCAGCGCATCACCCCGGACAGGGAGTTTTCGCGAGCAGTACTTC.

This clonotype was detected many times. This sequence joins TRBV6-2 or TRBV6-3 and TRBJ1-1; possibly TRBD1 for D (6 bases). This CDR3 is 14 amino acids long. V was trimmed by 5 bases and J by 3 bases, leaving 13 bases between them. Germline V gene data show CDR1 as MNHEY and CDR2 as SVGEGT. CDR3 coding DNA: TGTGCCAGCAGTACAACAGGGAGTTACACTGAAGCTTTCTTT. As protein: CASSTTGSYTEAFF.

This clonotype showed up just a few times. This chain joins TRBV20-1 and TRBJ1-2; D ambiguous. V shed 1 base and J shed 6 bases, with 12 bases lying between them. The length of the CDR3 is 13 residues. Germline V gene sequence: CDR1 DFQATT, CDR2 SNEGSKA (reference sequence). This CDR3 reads CSARVWQPDGYTF. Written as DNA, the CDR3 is TGCAGTGCTAGAGTTTGGCAGCCGGATGGCTACACCTTC.

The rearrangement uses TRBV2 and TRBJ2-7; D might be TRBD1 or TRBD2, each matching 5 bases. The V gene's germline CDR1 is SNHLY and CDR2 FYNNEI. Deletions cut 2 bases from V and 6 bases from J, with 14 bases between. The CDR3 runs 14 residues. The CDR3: CASSEIGTPLEQYF. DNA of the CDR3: TGTGCCAGCAGTGAAATCGGGACGCCCCTCGAGCAGTACTTC. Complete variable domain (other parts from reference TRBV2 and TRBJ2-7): EPEVTQTPSHQVTQMGQEVILRCVPISNHLYFYWYRQILGQKVEFLVSFYNNEISEKSEIFDDQFSVERPDGSNFTLKIRSTKLEDSAMYFCASSEIGTPLEQYFGPGTRLTVT.

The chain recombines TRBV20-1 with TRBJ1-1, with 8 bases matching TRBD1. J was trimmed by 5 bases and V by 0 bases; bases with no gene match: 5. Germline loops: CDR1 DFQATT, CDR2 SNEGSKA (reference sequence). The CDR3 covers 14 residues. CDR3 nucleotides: TGCAGTGCTAGAGACGACAGGACAGGGACTGAAGCTTTCTTT. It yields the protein CSARDDRTGTEAFF.